The sequence of this TCR beta chain was determined in a study of blood T cell repertoires in COVID-19. In the study overall: The cDNA or gDNA used as material had been derived from T cells, B-cell-depleted T cells, or PBMCs.

Method: immunoSEQ multiplex PCR; TCRdb's copy keeps in-frame clones and lacks some. The data hold 150,000 to 200,000 clones, with roughly four fifths observed a single time. In Cohort 3, a recovered donor had either two negative PCRs, clearance, or symptom resolution. The CDR3 is 13 residues long. Germline V lookup: CDR1 SGHRS, CDR2 YFSETQ. Germline trimming cut 4 bases from V and 5 bases from J; bases unmatched to any gene: 2. This clonotype was obtained from a man in his fifties or sixties who had recovered from COVID-19. The sequencing sample was made of PBMCs or T cells enriched from blood (not recorded which). V is TRBV5-1 and J is TRBJ1-2; 10 bases agree with TRBD1. In DNA, the CDR3 is TGCGCCAGCAGCCCGGGACAGGGGTATGGCTACACCTTC. As protein: CASSPGQGYGYTF.